This TCR beta chain was identified during a study of T cells in tuberculosis. The wider study: IGRA-negative adolescents, IGRA-positive adolescents with latent tuberculosis and adults with active tuberculosis formed this South African cohort. Findings of the study overall: Smaller distances to GMM-specific TCRs suggested their expansion in active tuberculosis.

The protocol was immunoSEQ multiplex PCR, while the TCRdb copy is restricted to in-frame clones and leaves out a portion. The table records roughly 28,000 clones, 90% of them present only once. Unsorted cryopreserved PBMC were sequenced, averaging around 100,000 T cells per clinical donor. Germline-derived CDR1 and CDR2 are MNHNY and SVGAGI (reference sequence). V dropped 4 bases and J dropped 2 bases, with 9 bases sitting between them. The CDR3 sequence is 14 residues long. Comments on this clone: Its cognate antigen is unknown.

V and J are TRBV6-6 and TRBJ2-1; no clear D gene. The sequence was collected from a donor aged 10 to 29 with latent tuberculosis or without tuberculosis infection. The sequenced material came from PBMCs. CDR3 sequence (DNA): TGTGCCAGCAGTTTAGCTCTAGCCTACAATGAGCAGTTCTTC. This encodes CASSLALAYNEQFF.